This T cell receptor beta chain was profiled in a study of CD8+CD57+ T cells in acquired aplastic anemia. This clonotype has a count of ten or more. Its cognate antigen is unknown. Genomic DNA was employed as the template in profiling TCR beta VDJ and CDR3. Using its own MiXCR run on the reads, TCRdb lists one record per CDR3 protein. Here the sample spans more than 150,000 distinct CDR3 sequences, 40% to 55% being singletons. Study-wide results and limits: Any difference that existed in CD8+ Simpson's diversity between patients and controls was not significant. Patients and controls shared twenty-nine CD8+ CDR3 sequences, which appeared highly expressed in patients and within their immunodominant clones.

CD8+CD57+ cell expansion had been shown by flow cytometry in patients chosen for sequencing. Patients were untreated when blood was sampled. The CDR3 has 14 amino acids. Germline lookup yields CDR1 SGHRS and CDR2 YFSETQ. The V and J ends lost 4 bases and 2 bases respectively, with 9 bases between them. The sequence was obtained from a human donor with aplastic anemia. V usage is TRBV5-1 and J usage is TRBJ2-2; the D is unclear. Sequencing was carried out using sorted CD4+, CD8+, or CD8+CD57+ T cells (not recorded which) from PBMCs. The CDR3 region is CASSLGTNTGELFF. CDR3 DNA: TGCGCCAGCAGCCTCGGTACAAACACCGGGGAGCTGTTTTTT.